These 20 T cell receptor beta chains were sequenced from one sample in a study of T cells in localized non-small cell lung cancer. Measured with immunoSEQ multiplex PCR; TCRdb has only the in-frame clones, and not every one. Found here are tens of thousands of clones, about 91% of them singletons; the top ten hold about 4%. The specimen was peripheral blood, collected before any cancer treatment. These receptors were taken from a female donor over 55 with stage II squamous cell lung carcinoma.

This clone was seen a few times. V gene TRBV14 combines with J gene TRBJ2-7, with TRBD1 as a possible D gene (6 bases). The germline gives CDR1 SGHDN, CDR2 FVKESK. Between the trimmed V and J ends, which lost 0 bases and 3 bases, there was a span of 6 bases. The CDR3 loop spans 13 amino acids. Written as DNA, the CDR3 is TGTGCCAGCAGCCAAGAGGACAGCTACGAGCAGTACTTC. Protein: CASSQEDSYEQYF.

As to this clone: The same CDR3 also results from other DNA sequences found in this sample. The chain is built from TRBV27 and TRBJ1-5, with 11 bases fitting TRBD1. V gave up 6 bases and J gave up 5 bases; unmatched junction bases: 3. From germline, CDR1 is MNHEY and CDR2 SMNVEV (reference sequence). The CDR3 runs to 14 residues. In nucleotides, the CDR3 is TGTGCCAGCAGCCGGGACAGGGGGGATCAGCCCCAGCATTTT. This codes for CASSRDRGDQPQHF.

This sequence joins TRBV5-6 and TRBJ2-4; a possible D gene is TRBD1 (5 bases). Germline V gene sequence: CDR1 SGHDT, CDR2 YYEEEE. V lost 4 bases and J 4 bases, leaving 12 bases between the germline ends. There are 14 residues in the CDR3. CDR3 residues: CASSPTDRKNIQYF. The CDR3, as DNA: TGTGCCAGCAGCCCGACCGACAGAAAAAACATTCAGTACTTC.

This clone was seen only once. The V gene is TRBV7-3, the J gene TRBJ1-5, with 9 bases identical to TRBD1. Germline V gives CDR1 SGHTA, CDR2 FQGTGA. J gave up 8 bases and V 5 bases, and 10 bases lay outside the gene matches. This CDR3 has 15 residues. The CDR3 spells CASSEGQGGGEPQHF. The CDR3 DNA sequence: TGTGCCAGCAGCGAGGGACAGGGAGGCGGTGAGCCCCAGCATTTT.

V gene TRBV5-1 combines with J gene TRBJ2-6; tentative D call: TRBD1 (6 bases). Germline CDR1 SGHRS, CDR2 YFSETQ. Trimming took off 4 bases at V and 0 bases at J, with 14 bases between the two ends. The CDR3 totals 17 residues. CDR3 nucleotide sequence: TGCGCCAGCAGCCCCAGGAAACAGGGCTCTGGGGCCAACGTCCTGACTTTC. Its translation is CASSPRKQGSGANVLTF.

V usage is TRBV18 and J usage is TRBJ2-7, with 7 bases lining up with TRBD1. Trimming removed 6 bases from V and 0 bases from J; junction bases left unmatched: 14. The CDR3 totals 17 residues. Germline V lookup: CDR1 KGHSH, CDR2 LQKENI. CDR3 protein: CASSPKWGTEFSYEQYF. The CDR3 DNA sequence: TGTGCCAGCTCCCCAAAGTGGGGGACAGAGTTCTCCTACGAGCAGTACTTC.

The gene calls are TRBV5-1 and TRBJ2-5; the match to TRBD2 covers 7 bases. Germline V gene sequence: CDR1 SGHRS, CDR2 YFSETQ. There are 15 residues in the CDR3. V trimming: 0 bases; J trimming: 1 base; junction bases outside the gene matches: 3. The CDR3 sequence: CASSLDGGIQETQYF. The CDR3 nucleotides are TGCGCCAGCAGCTTGGACGGGGGGATCCAAGAGACCCAGTACTTC.

V is TRBV7-6 and J is TRBJ2-2; 10 bases map to TRBD2. Per germline, CDR1 SGHVS and CDR2 FNYEAQ. CDR3 length: 17 residues. The V segment lost 4 bases and the J segment 1 base; nucleotides outside the gene matches: 6. The CDR3 DNA reads as TGTGCCAGCAGCTGGGGGCTAGCGGGAGAGAACACCGGGGAGCTGTTTTTT. Amino acid sequence: CASSWGLAGENTGELFF.

The CDR3 sequence is CASSASGTRRHEQYF. As DNA, the CDR3 is TGTGCCAGCAGCGCCTCCGGGACTAGGCGCCACGAGCAGTACTTC. The V gene is TRBV7-2, the J gene TRBJ2-7; 8 bases match TRBD2. The CDR3 sequence is 15 residues long. Germline loops: CDR1 SGHTA, CDR2 FQGNSA. V gave up 5 bases and J gave up 5 bases; unmatched junction bases: 11.

The chain carries TRBV28 and TRBJ2-1; possible D gene TRBD2, 5 bases. Trimming shortened V by 7 bases and J by 6 bases, and 13 bases separated the two germline ends. CDR1 MDHEN and CDR2 SYDVKM come from the germline V gene. This CDR3 spans 13 amino acids. Written as DNA, the CDR3 is TGTGCCAGCAACCTAGCCCGCGGCAATGAGCAGTTCTTC. This codes for CASNLARGNEQFF.

In nucleotides, the CDR3 is TGCGCCAGCAGTGAGCCCAGCCCCCGAAGGGAGACCCAGTACTTC. The encoded protein is CASSEPSPRRETQYF. V usage is TRBV10-2 and J usage is TRBJ2-5, with D uncertain. The CDR3 sequence is 15 residues long. V lost 2 bases and J lost 5, with 15 bases in between. Looked up from germline, CDR1 is WSHSY and CDR2 is SAAADI.

A remark on this clone: Other DNA sequences within the sample encode an identical CDR3. The chain uses TRBV18 and TRBJ1-5; 8 nucleotides match TRBD1. V was pared by 6 bases and J by 2 bases, with 6 bases of the junction left unmatched. The CDR3 totals 15 residues. Germline CDR1 is KGHSH and CDR2 is LQKENI. The CDR3 region has the DNA TGTGCCAGCTCGCCAGACAGGGGCGGCAATCAGCCCCAGCATTTT. It encodes CASSPDRGGNQPQHF.

The genes are TRBV7-9 and TRBJ2-2; D is ambiguous. This CDR3 contains 14 residues. The germline V gene has CDR1 SEHNR and CDR2 FQNEAQ (reference sequence). V lost 5 bases and J lost 5, with 12 bases in between. The CDR3 spells CASSALPGTGELFF. CDR3 bases: TGTGCCAGCAGCGCCCTCCCTGGGACCGGGGAGCTGTTTTTT.

The chain recombines TRBV28 with TRBJ1-5, with D hard to call. The CDR3 runs to 13 residues. CDR1 is MDHEN and CDR2 is SYDVKM in the germline V gene. The V gene lost 9 bases and the J gene lost 7 bases, with 16 bases spanning the gap. The CDR3 spells CASLAAADQPQHF. The CDR3 DNA is TGTGCCAGTTTAGCGGCTGCGGACCAGCCCCAGCATTTT.

J is TRBJ1-1 and V is TRBV6-6; D is unclear. V was clipped by 7 bases and J by 0 bases, with 18 bases between them. The CDR3 loop spans 16 amino acids. Germline V CDR1 and CDR2: MNHNY, SVGAGI (reference sequence). As DNA, the CDR3 is TGTGCCAGCACCCCTAGCGCGGGGAAACTGAACACTGAAGCTTTCTTT. Protein product: CASTPSAGKLNTEAFF.

The chain employs TRBV5-8 and TRBJ2-3, with 10 nucleotides matching TRBD2. V lost 1 base, J lost 6 bases, and 8 bases stayed unmatched. This CDR3 contains 16 residues. The V gene's germline CDR1 is SGHTS and CDR2 YDEGEE. CDR3 residues: CASSLRLAGGEDTQYF. In DNA form, the CDR3 reads TGTGCCAGCAGCTTGCGTTTAGCGGGGGGAGAGGATACGCAGTATTTT. The whole variable domain, filled in from reference TRBV5-8 and TRBJ2-3, reads EAGVTQSPTHLIKTRGQQATLRCSPISGHTSVYWYQQALGLGLQFLLWYDEGEERNRGNFPPRFSGRQFPNYSSELNVNALELEDSALYLCASSLRLAGGEDTQYFGPGTRLTVL.

V and J are TRBV30 and TRBJ1-1; D unclear. Germline CDR1 reads GTSNPN; CDR2 reads SVGIG (reference sequence). This CDR3 is 11 amino acids long. The V end was cut by 4 bases, the J end by 9 bases, with 12 bases between. DNA for the CDR3: TGTGCCTGGACAACGACGCAGAAAGCTTTCTTT. Amino acid sequence: CAWTTTQKAFF. Supplemented by reference TRBV30 and TRBJ1-1, the full variable domain reads SQTIHQWPATLVQPVGSPLSLECTVEGTSNPNLYWYRQAAGRGLQLLFYSVGIGQISSEVPQNLSASRPQDRQFILSSKKLLLSDSGFYLCAWTTTQKAFFGQGTRLTVV.

This clone has more than one count but fewer than ten. The V call is TRBV5-1, the J call TRBJ2-1, with D unclear. The CDR3 contains 12 residues. Germline loops: CDR1 SGHRS, CDR2 YFSETQ. The V and J ends lost 2 bases and 6 bases respectively, with 6 bases between them. The CDR3 reads CASSFWANEQFF. CDR3 nucleotides: TGCGCCAGCAGCTTCTGGGCCAATGAGCAGTTCTTC.

V is TRBV7-6 and J is TRBJ2-1, with D perhaps TRBD2 (7 bases). V was trimmed by 3 bases and J by 7 bases, leaving 16 bases between them. CDR1 is SGHVS and CDR2 is FNYEAQ in the germline V gene. The CDR3 covers 15 residues. The chain's CDR3 is CASSLTGGQGNEQFF. The CDR3 DNA reads as TGTGCCAGCAGCTTGACGGGGGGCCAGGGAAATGAGCAGTTCTTC.

This clone appeared a few times. The chain is built from TRBV27 and TRBJ1-2; TRBD1 agrees at 9 bases. With V trimmed by 4 bases and J by 4 bases, 7 bases remained unmatched. Germline V gene lookup returns CDR1 MNHEY and CDR2 SMNVEV (reference sequence). The CDR3 is 15 amino acids. The CDR3 DNA reads as TGTGCCAGCAGTTCCCGGGACAGGGAAGCCTATGGCTACACCTTC. It translates to CASSSRDREAYGYTF.